A selection of T cell receptor beta chains follows, all from one sample in a study of blood T cell repertoires in COVID-19. TCRdb keeps only in-frame clones here, not all; method: immunoSEQ multiplex PCR. The data show nearly 55,000 clones, over 70% seen once. The sequencing input was peripheral blood. The receptors derive from a human donor with active or convalescent COVID-19. The donor label of this sample is uncertain. Both conserved end residues are part of each CDR3. The order of the fields is J gene, D gene, clone size, V gene, CDR3 protein, CDR3 DNA. A D gene is named only where the DNA matches it firmly. Clone size is shown for a subset of rows, as once, few, many or a class of expanded clone.

TRBJ2-1	TRBD1	once	TRBV7-7	CASSQDRGAEQFF	TGTGCTAGCAGCCAGGACAGGGGTGCTGAGCAGTTCTTC
TRBJ1-1	TRBD1	once	TRBV29-1	CSGTAGQGSGTEAFF	TGCAGCGGGACTGCCGGACAGGGCAGTGGAACTGAAGCTTTCTTT
TRBJ2-1	TRBD1	once	TRBV27	CASSPSLRDRGRNEQFF	TGTGCCAGCAGTCCTAGTCTCCGGGACAGGGGGCGTAATGAGCAGTTCTTC
TRBJ2-7	.	.	TRBV21-1	CASSKGGTSGSCEQYF	TGTGCCAGCAGCAAAGGAGGGACTAGCGGGAGTTGCGAGCAGTACTTC
TRBJ1-5	TRBD1	.	TRBV19	CASSLQGGVNQPQHF	TGTGCCAGTAGTCTACAGGGGGGGGTCAATCAGCCCCAGCATTTT
TRBJ2-2	.	few	TRBV4-1	CASQRPSTGELFF	TGCGCCAGCCAGCGCCCTAGCACCGGGGAGCTGTTTTTT
TRBJ2-7	TRBD2	.	TRBV24-1	CATSSGTSSYEQYF	TGTGCCACCAGTTCAGGGACTAGCTCCTACGAGCAGTACTTC
TRBJ2-2	TRBD1	medium-sized	TRBV3-1/TRBV3-2	CASSQMDRDTGELFF	TGTGCCAGCAGCCAAATGGACAGGGACACCGGGGAGCTGTTTTTT
TRBJ1-5	.	.	TRBV7-9	CASSPTEGPQHF	TGTGCCAGCAGCCCCACAGAAGGCCCCCAGCATTTT
TRBJ2-3	TRBD2	.	TRBV11-2	CASSLALRLAGVTDTQYF	TGTGCCAGCAGCTTAGCCCTACGACTAGCGGGAGTAACAGATACGCAGTATTTT
TRBJ2-2	TRBD2	.	TRBV3-1/TRBV3-2	CASSQPARTSGRGSGELFF	TGTGCCAGCAGCCAACCAGCCCGGACTAGCGGGAGGGGATCCGGGGAGCTGTTTTTT
TRBJ2-7	TRBD2	.	TRBV4-3	CASSQEVIAGSSYEQYF	TGCGCCAGCAGCCAAGAGGTCATAGCGGGGTCCTCCTACGAGCAGTACTTC
TRBJ1-5	TRBD1	.	TRBV12-3/TRBV12-4	CASSTGGNQPQHF	TGTGCCAGCAGCACAGGGGGCAATCAGCCCCAGCATTTT
TRBJ2-1	TRBD2	.	TRBV7-3	CASSLTSDYNEQFF	TGTGCCAGCAGCTTGACTAGCGACTACAATGAGCAGTTCTTC
TRBJ2-5	.	.	TRBV7-9	CASAPLTGYQETQYF	TGTGCCAGCGCCCCCTTAACGGGGTACCAAGAGACCCAGTACTTC
TRBJ2-7	TRBD2	.	TRBV30	CAWKGTSGGRNYEQYF	TGTGCCTGGAAAGGGACTAGCGGGGGAAGGAACTACGAGCAGTACTTC
TRBJ2-5	.	.	TRBV7-2	CASSLDNRETQYF	TGTGCCAGCAGCTTAGATAACAGGGAGACCCAGTACTTC
TRBJ2-1	TRBD2	.	TRBV18	CASSPPAEAGTVSYNEQFF	TGTGCCAGCTCACCACCCGCCGAAGCGGGAACGGTCTCCTACAATGAGCAGTTCTTC
TRBJ2-5	TRBD1	.	TRBV4-1	CASSQGTGGLRTQYF	TGCGCCAGCAGCCAGGGTACAGGGGGGTTGCGGACCCAGTACTTC
TRBJ2-5	.	.	TRBV3-1/TRBV3-2	CASSHRGGETQYF	TGTGCCAGCAGCCACAGGGGCGGAGAGACCCAGTACTTC
TRBJ2-7	TRBD2	medium-sized	TRBV7-6	CASSSRGQDWPGLAGYEQYF	TGTGCCAGCAGCTCCCGCGGACAGGATTGGCCGGGACTAGCGGGATACGAGCAGTACTTC
TRBJ2-5	TRBD1	.	TRBV6-5	CAAPQGTQETQYF	TGTGCCGCCCCACAGGGGACCCAAGAGACCCAGTACTTC
TRBJ1-5	.	.	TRBV2	CASRDLDSSWQPQHF	TGTGCCAGCAGGGACCTGGACAGTAGCTGGCAGCCCCAGCATTTT
TRBJ1-2	TRBD1	.	TRBV12-5	CASSRGSDGYTF	TGTGCTAGTTCCAGGGGGTCCGATGGCTACACCTTC
TRBJ1-1	.	.	TRBV10-3	CAITGTLMNTEAFF	TGTGCCATCACTGGGACACTCATGAACACTGAAGCTTTCTTT
TRBJ2-5	.	few	TRBV28	CASSLSRQEKETQYF	TGTGCCAGCAGTTTATCCCGACAGGAAAAAGAGACCCAGTACTTC
TRBJ1-1	.	few	TRBV7-9	CASSTPWETEAFF	TGTGCCAGCAGCACCCCTTGGGAGACTGAAGCTTTCTTT
TRBJ1-1	.	.	TRBV19	CASSILRGSGNTEAFF	TGTGCCAGTAGTATATTAAGAGGGTCTGGGAACACTGAAGCTTTCTTT
TRBJ2-2	TRBD1	.	TRBV7-3	CASSPGDRATGELFF	TGTGCCAGCAGCCCCGGGGACAGGGCGACCGGGGAGCTGTTTTTT
TRBJ2-1	.	.	TRBV6-6	CASTLTLPTYNEQFF	TGTGCCAGCACCTTGACTCTCCCTACCTACAATGAGCAGTTCTTC
TRBJ1-5	TRBD1	.	TRBV19	CASSIADRGNNQPQHF	TGTGCCAGTAGTATCGCGGACAGGGGCAATAATCAGCCCCAGCATTTT
TRBJ1-2	TRBD1	.	TRBV2	CASSGDREYGYTF	TGTGCCAGCAGTGGGGACAGGGAGTATGGCTACACCTTC
TRBJ1-1	.	.	TRBV19	CASSMTDLNTEAFF	TGTGCCAGTAGTATGACAGACTTGAACACTGAAGCTTTCTTT
TRBJ2-6	.	.	TRBV6-6	CASTTGVAGANVLTF	TGTGCCAGCACCACGGGAGTGGCCGGGGCCAACGTCCTGACTTTC
TRBJ2-2	.	few	TRBV6-5	CASRGLRRGGELFF	TGTGCCAGCAGAGGGCTCCGGAGGGGCGGGGAGCTGTTTTTT
TRBJ1-5	TRBD1	.	TRBV18	CASSSSDREFNQPQHF	TGTGCCAGCTCATCGTCGGACAGGGAGTTCAATCAGCCCCAGCATTTT
TRBJ1-6	.	once	TRBV3-1/TRBV3-2	CASSQAGDNSPLHF	TGTGCCAGCAGCCAAGCGGGGGATAATTCACCCCTCCACTTT
TRBJ2-2	.	.	TRBV14	CASSRRWDTGELFF	TGTGCCAGCAGCCGGAGGTGGGACACCGGGGAGCTGTTTTTT
TRBJ1-1	.	.	TRBV30	CACPGPFPVKAFF	TGTGCCTGCCCAGGTCCTTTCCCGGTTAAAGCTTTCTTT
TRBJ2-5	TRBD1	medium-sized	TRBV7-9	CASSSGQGAGETQYF	TGTGCCAGCAGCTCCGGACAGGGGGCAGGGGAGACCCAGTACTTC
TRBJ1-1	.	.	TRBV10-3	CAISRTSNTEAFF	TGTGCCATCAGCAGGACATCGAACACTGAAGCTTTCTTT
TRBJ1-4	.	.	TRBV30	CAWSNGGEKLFF	TGTGCCTGGAGTAACGGGGGTGAAAAACTGTTTTTT
TRBJ2-7	TRBD1	once	TRBV7-9	CASSRDRGSGEQYF	TGTGCCAGCAGCCGAGACAGGGGAAGTGGCGAGCAGTACTTC
TRBJ2-3	TRBD1	.	TRBV5-1	CASSSGQASDTQYF	TGCGCCAGCAGCTCGGGACAGGCGTCTGATACGCAGTATTTT